This TCR beta chain was sequenced for a study of cytomegalovirus exposure and HLA in healthy donors. Study background: Assignment to the Caucasian-associated ancestry cluster applied to approximately 80% of the approximately 420 genotyped donors.

Trimming took 1 base from V and 2 from J, leaving 9 bases between them. This CDR3 region has 15 residues. The germline CDR1 and CDR2 sequences are SGDLS and YYNGEE. PCR used 60 Vbeta primers and 13 Jbeta primers. TCRdb's table, derived via immunoSEQ multiplex PCR, lists solely in-frame clones and lacks some. There are approximately 170,000 clones in the sample; roughly four fifths occur only once, and about 1.6% lies in the top ten. Study-wide results and caveats: An assumption of roughly uniform sequencing depth across donors underlay the presence/absence analyses. TRBV6-2, TRBV6-3 and other indistinguishable V segments were excluded. In an earlier analysis, about 87% or about 30%: the productive usage of most TCR beta V segments.

This clone was counted only a few times. Antigen unknown. The sample comprised PBMCs. The TCR was taken from a man between 40 and 49 years old in good health and CMV-seronegative. This sequence joins TRBV9 and TRBJ2-2, with D unresolved. The CDR3 bases are TGTGCCAGCAGCGTATACTCGGTTAACACCGGGGAGCTGTTTTTT. Translating gives CASSVYSVNTGELFF.